This entry features one TCR beta chain sequence. Its antigen is currently unknown. Assay: immunoSEQ multiplex PCR; the TCRdb copy retains only in-frame clones and omits some. The profile shows under 40,000 clones, 89% of them singletons. This sample was included in a study of multiple sclerosis patients with progressive multifocal leukoencephalopathy. As for time point: before natalizumab initiation. The T0 samples predate the first natalizumab infusion. Study-level findings and limits: Before and during natalizumab, the clones expanded at PML already existed.

Per the germline V gene, CDR1 is MNHEY and CDR2 is SMNVEV (reference sequence). The CDR3 has 15 amino acids. J was trimmed by 5 bases and V by 2 bases; bases with no gene match: 3. The sequenced sample consisted of PBMCs. The V and J genes are TRBV27 and TRBJ2-5, with TRBD2 matching 12 bases. The TCR was taken from a human donor with multiple sclerosis. CDR3 DNA sequence: TGTGCCAGCAGTTTAGGACTAGCGGGACGGGAGACCCAGTACTTC. This codes for CASSLGLAGRETQYF.